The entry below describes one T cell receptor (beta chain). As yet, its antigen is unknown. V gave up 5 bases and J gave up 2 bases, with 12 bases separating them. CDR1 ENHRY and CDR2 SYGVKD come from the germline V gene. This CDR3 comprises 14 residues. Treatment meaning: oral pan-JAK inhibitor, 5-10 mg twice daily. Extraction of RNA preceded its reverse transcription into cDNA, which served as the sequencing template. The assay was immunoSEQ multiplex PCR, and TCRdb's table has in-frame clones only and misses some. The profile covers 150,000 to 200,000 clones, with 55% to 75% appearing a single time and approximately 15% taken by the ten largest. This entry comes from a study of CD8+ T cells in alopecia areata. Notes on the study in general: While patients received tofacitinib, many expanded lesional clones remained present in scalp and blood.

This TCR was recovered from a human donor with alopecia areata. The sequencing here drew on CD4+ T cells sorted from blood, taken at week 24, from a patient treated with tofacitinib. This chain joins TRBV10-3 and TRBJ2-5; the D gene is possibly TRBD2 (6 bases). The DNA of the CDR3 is TGTGCCATCAGTCGCTACGGGAGTCAAGAGACCCAGTACTTC. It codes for CAISRYGSQETQYF.